Here is one T cell receptor (beta chain) with its context. Its antigen is undetermined. The CDR3 is 13 amino acids. Trimming shortened V by 5 bases and J by 5 bases, and 13 bases separated the two germline ends. Per germline, CDR1 SGHTA and CDR2 FQGNSA. This record belongs to a study of cytomegalovirus exposure and HLA in healthy donors. Whole-study results and caveats: Follow-up analysis found HLA locus-dependent TCR association rates, highest for DRB1 and lowest for HLA-C. In vitro work confirmed that a few CMV-associated chains recognize CMV antigens. While the bulk of TCR sequences proved rare, some public TCRs turned up in many donors.

The PCR had 60 Vbeta and 13 Jbeta primers. Generated by immunoSEQ multiplex PCR, the TCRdb table keeps only in-frame clones and is missing some. This sample carries approximately 150,000 clones, approximately 70% of them seen once, and the ten largest clones take 2.5%. This receptor was identified in a human donor in good health. The chain recombines TRBV7-2 with TRBJ2-7, with D possibly TRBD1 on 5 matching bases. Sequenced sample: PBMCs. As DNA, the CDR3 is TGTGCCAGCAGCATCACACCAGGGAACGAGCAGTACTTC. This sequence encodes CASSITPGNEQYF.